This TCR beta chain came from a study of blood T cell repertoires in COVID-19. Per the authors' pipeline: Estimation of nucleated cell counts relied on the amplification of reference gene primers. Assay used: immunoSEQ multiplex PCR; TCRdb lists only in-frame clones, some missing. Clone size and the V and J calls come from that table; the DNA yielded D and trimming. The sample has 120,000 to 150,000 clones; about four fifths are singletons. This CDR3 comprises 11 residues. Trimming removed 5 bases from V and 5 bases from J, with 5 bases in between. CDR1 LNHDA and CDR2 SQIVND come from the germline V gene (reference sequence).

The V gene is TRBV19, the J gene TRBJ2-3; D ambiguous. The receptor comes from a human donor in a cohort sampled during active COVID-19. The sample taken for sequencing was peripheral blood. The CDR3 DNA reads as TGTGCCAGTAGTGTCCGAGATACGCAGTATTTT. Its translation is CASSVRDTQYF.